This T cell receptor beta chain emerged from a study of cytomegalovirus exposure and HLA in healthy donors. V was cut by 1 base and J by 2 bases, with 11 bases left in between. This CDR3 is 15 amino acids long. Per the germline V gene, CDR1 is LNHNV and CDR2 is YYDKDF (reference sequence). This clone showed up just a few times. Its antigen is currently unknown. The same CDR3 arises from other DNA sequences in this sample as well. The donors were healthy bone marrow donors. In the PCR, 60 Vbeta and 13 Jbeta primers were used. Repertoires were generated with immunoSEQ multiplex PCR, while TCRdb's copy carries only in-frame clones and drops some. Of some 150,000 clones in the sample, under 10% are singletons; the top ten hold roughly 7%. Findings and caveats of the study: It was reported in a later analysis that an Asian-associated ancestry cluster showed fewer N-insertions than the roughly 710-donor mean.

Specimen: PBMCs. The receptor comes from a woman aged 40 to 55 in good health and CMV-seropositive. The J gene is TRBJ1-1, the V gene TRBV15, with D possibly matching TRBD1 (5 bases). The chain's CDR3 is CATSRGEGTNTEAFF. CDR3 nucleotide sequence: TGTGCCACCAGCAGAGGAGAAGGGACTAACACTGAAGCTTTCTTT.